The source of this TCR beta chain is a study of T cell clonotyping in hematopoietic cell transplantation listed by TCRdb under 2021. Background on the whole study: In the study, 135 blood samples were gathered from 35 consecutive transplant recipients and their related donors. Recruitment of patients ran from 2015 to early 2017, and follow-up continued until late 2020 or until death.

Overall results and qualifications from the work: Donor and pretransplant recipient Inverse Simpson Index values predicted broader posttransplant TCR repertoire diversity. Overlap with donor repertoires was found for only a small fraction of recipient repertoires, with over 97% found to appear de novo at the given depth. After transplant, TCR diversity in recipients dropped, and pathologically expanded clonotypes increased progressively from day 30 to day 180. The sample size was limited and the cells went unsorted, which meant the CD4 and CD8 repertoire contributions could not be told apart.

Turning to this clone: There is no known antigen for this receptor. It has no much larger one-base neighbor in the sample; base qualities were not kept.

For TCR beta sequencing, blood samples came from the related transplant donors. Nuclei Lysis Solution was used to extract genomic DNA from fresh or cryopreserved unfractionated peripheral blood mononuclear cells. The V and J ends are trimmed by 5 bases and 8 bases, leaving 13 bases between them. The germline V gene encodes CDR1 SGHTA and CDR2 FQGTGA. Including cysteine and phenylalanine, the CDR3 has 13 amino acids. Only the CDR3 DNA stays, 39 bases, in frame from base 1. TCR beta CDR3 regions were amplified from genomic DNA with the immunoSEQ assay, a bias-controlled multiplex PCR using V- and J-specific primers. A proprietary barcode and Illumina adapter sequences were added to the CDR3 amplicons in a second PCR step. An Illumina MiSeq instrument was used for sequencing of the CDR3 libraries. The study's processing was this. Export and quality control were handled in immunoSEQ Analyzer 3.0, while downstream analyses relied on R Bioconductor and Immunarch. Only productive rearrangements in the normalized downsampled data set were used to calculate repertoire metrics. Clonotypes larger than 5 templates in the normalized cohort were defined as pathologically expanded. The Inverse Simpson Index was used to measure repertoire diversity. CMV-specificity analyses were carried out on the non-normalized data set to capture all clonotypes. TCRdb took over this immuneACCESS table, retaining in-frame rearrangements with V and J assigned. Such tables are incomplete; in checked studies, under half of the missing clones stem from an unresolved V gene, and the remainder is unexplained. V and J calls and clone size follow that table, whereas D and trimming were derived from the DNA. Within this sample are 30,000 to 45,000 clones, with about 87% of them counted one time only. The ten largest account for roughly 1.9% of the sample.

The sample comprised peripheral blood mononuclear cells. The chain was built from TRBV7-3 and TRBJ2-1; matching of 5 bases hints at TRBD2 as the D gene. This TCR derives from a woman in her thirties or forties in good health. Some clones in this sample may be carry-over from other donors' samples. The CDR3 has the sequence CASSQLGSDEQFF. Read as DNA, the sequence is TGTGCCAGCAGCCAACTAGGATCGGATGAGCAGTTCTTC.